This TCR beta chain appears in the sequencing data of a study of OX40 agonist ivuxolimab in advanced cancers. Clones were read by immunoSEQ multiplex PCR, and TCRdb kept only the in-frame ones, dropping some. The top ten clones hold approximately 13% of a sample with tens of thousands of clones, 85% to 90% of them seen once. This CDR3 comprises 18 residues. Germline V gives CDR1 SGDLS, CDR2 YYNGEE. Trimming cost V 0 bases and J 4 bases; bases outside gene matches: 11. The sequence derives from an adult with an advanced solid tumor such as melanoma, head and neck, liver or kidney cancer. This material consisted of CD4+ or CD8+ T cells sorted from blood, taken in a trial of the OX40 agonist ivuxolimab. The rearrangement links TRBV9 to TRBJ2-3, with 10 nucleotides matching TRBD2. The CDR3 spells CASSVDSGGAFTPDTQYF. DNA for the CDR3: TGTGCCAGCAGCGTAGACAGCGGGGGGGCATTCACGCCAGATACGCAGTATTTT.